The subject of this entry is one TCR beta chain. This specimen belongs to a study of blood T cells in healthy people across ages. PCR was performed a second time for about 7 to 12 cycles using a sample-barcoded 5' primer and a J-beta primer mix. TCRdb passed the 5' RACE reads through MiXCR, listing each CDR3 protein once. The sample includes 1,800,000 or so distinct CDR3 sequences, approximately 39% of them seen just once. Trimming took 0 bases from V and 3 from J, leaving 13 bases between them. The CDR3 is 15 amino acids. CDR1 is SGHRS, CDR2 YFSETQ, per germline. The rearrangement joins TRBV5-1 to TRBJ2-7; D is tentatively TRBD1 or TRBD2 (5 bases each). Material for sequencing was blood. The TCR originated in a human donor in good health. The CDR3 DNA reads as TGCGCCAGCAGCTTGGATTCTGGGGGAGACTACGAGCAGTACTTC. Protein: CASSLDSGGDYEQYF.